The 20 T cell receptor beta chains below were found in one sample sequenced in a study of blood T cell repertoires in COVID-19. The table came from immunoSEQ multiplex PCR; TCRdb's copy has only in-frame clones and leaves some out. The table has some 250,000 clones, approximately 86% seen once. Sequencing input: peripheral blood. The receptors stem from a woman under 30 with acute or convalescent COVID-19.

V usage is TRBV30 and J usage is TRBJ2-2, with D maybe TRBD1 (6 bases). CDR1 GTSNPN and CDR2 SVGIG come from the germline V gene (reference sequence). The CDR3 sequence is 13 residues long. With 8 bases removed from V and 2 bases from J, the gap between germline ends came to 12 bases. The CDR3 loop reads CAGQGPNTGELFF. The CDR3 coding sequence is TGTGCCGGGCAGGGGCCTAACACCGGGGAGCTGTTTTTT.

V and J are TRBV6-5 and TRBJ2-7; 10 bases match TRBD1. CDR3 length: 15 residues. Germline V gene lookup returns CDR1 MNHEY and CDR2 SVGAGI. J lost 7 bases, V lost 7 bases, and 13 bases had no gene match. The CDR3 bases are TGTGCCAGCACCTTCTACCGGGACAGGGGAAGAGAGCAGTACTTC. This encodes CASTFYRDRGREQYF.

The chain joins TRBV14 to TRBJ2-7; the match to TRBD2 covers 8 bases. The CDR3 runs to 15 residues. The V segment lost 1 base and the J segment 3 bases; nucleotides outside the gene matches: 5. The germline V gene has CDR1 SGHDN and CDR2 FVKESK. The CDR3 sequence: CASSQALAVGYEQYF. The CDR3 DNA sequence: TGTGCCAGCAGCCAAGCACTAGCGGTGGGCTACGAGCAGTACTTC.

V usage is TRBV5-6 and J usage is TRBJ1-4; 9 bases fit TRBD1. V lost 4 bases to trimming and J lost 3 bases; unmatched junction nucleotides: 1. The CDR3 covers 14 residues. The germline CDR1 and CDR2 sequences are SGHDT and YYEEEE. CDR3 coding DNA: TGTGCCAGCAGCCGACAGGGGGCTAATGAAAAACTGTTTTTT. This gives the protein CASSRQGANEKLFF.

CDR3 nucleotides: TGTGCCAGCAGCTTAGACGGACAGGGTCTCTACGAGCAGTACTTC. As protein: CASSLDGQGLYEQYF. The V gene is TRBV7-6, the J gene TRBJ2-7; 8 bases are a match to TRBD1. The ends lost 1 base at V and 3 bases at J; junction bases unmatched: 5. The CDR3 consists of 15 residues. The germline gives CDR1 SGHVS, CDR2 FNYEAQ. The whole variable domain, filled in from reference TRBV7-6 and TRBJ2-7, reads GAGVSQSPRYKVTKRGQDVALRCDPISGHVSLYWYRQALGQGPEFLTYFNYEAQQDKSGLPNDRFSAERPEGSISTLTIQRTEQRDSAMYRCASSLDGQGLYEQYFGPGTRLTVT.

The CDR3 DNA is TGTGCCAGCTCTTCACAAGACTACAATGAGCAGTTCTTC. Translated: CASSSQDYNEQFF. This chain connects TRBV18 to TRBJ2-1; D unresolved. CDR3 size: 13 residues. Germline V gene data show CDR1 as KGHSH and CDR2 as LQKENI. Trimming stripped 6 bases from V and 3 bases from J, with 9 bases between. The variable domain in full, with the rest retrieved from reference TRBV18 and TRBJ2-1, is NAGVMQNPRHLVRRRGQEARLRCSPMKGHSHVYWYRQLPEEGLKFMVYLQKENIIDESGMPKERFSAEFPKEGPSILRIQQVVRGDSAAYFCASSSQDYNEQFFGPGTRLTVL.

The table lists this clone with a few counts. This chain links TRBV19 with TRBJ2-1; perhaps TRBD2 as D (6 bases). The CDR3 loop spans 17 amino acids. CDR1 and CDR2 (germline): LNHDA, SQIVND (reference sequence). With 5 bases removed from V and 0 bases from J, the gap between germline ends came to 17 bases. CDR3 sequence reads: CASSAPGDLSSYNEQFF. The CDR3 DNA is TGTGCCAGTAGTGCCCCCGGGGACTTAAGCTCCTACAATGAGCAGTTCTTC.

The rearrangement uses TRBV9 and TRBJ2-1; TRBD2 agrees at 9 bases. Germline assignment: CDR1 SGDLS and CDR2 YYNGEE. J was trimmed by 9 bases and V by 1 base; bases with no gene match: 11. The CDR3 consists of 16 residues. The CDR3 loop is CASSVLSGREGSEQFF. The CDR3 nucleotides read TGTGCCAGCAGCGTACTTAGCGGGAGAGAGGGGAGTGAGCAGTTCTTC. Full variable domain (rest looked up from reference TRBV9 and TRBJ2-1): DSGVTQTPKHLITATGQRVTLRCSPRSGDLSVYWYQQSLDQGLQFLIQYYNGEERAKGNILERFSAQQFPDLHSELNLSSLELGDSALYFCASSVLSGREGSEQFFGPGTRLTVL.

The chain employs TRBV27 and TRBJ2-1, with D maybe TRBD2 (5 bases). Trimming took off 2 bases at V and 7 bases at J, with 15 bases between the two ends. The CDR3 consists of 15 residues. Germline CDR1 and CDR2: MNHEY and SMNVEV (reference sequence). The CDR3 reads CASSLAGLLINEQFF. In nucleotides, the CDR3 is TGTGCCAGCAGTTTAGCCGGACTCCTAATAAATGAGCAGTTCTTC.

V usage is TRBV20-1 and J usage is TRBJ2-5; D ambiguous. The CDR3 sequence is 10 residues long. CDR1 and CDR2 from the germline V gene are DFQATT and SNEGSKA (reference sequence). The V and J ends lost 3 bases and 5 bases respectively, with 4 bases between them. The CDR3, as DNA: TGCAGTGCTAGCGAGGAGACCCAGTACTTC. Protein: CSASEETQYF.

V and J are TRBV14 and TRBJ1-1, with D uncertain. This CDR3 comprises 14 residues. Deletions cut 1 base from V and 1 base from J, with 7 bases between. Germline V gives CDR1 SGHDN, CDR2 FVKESK. The CDR3 sequence: CASSQAAGNTEAFF. CDR3 DNA sequence: TGTGCCAGCAGCCAAGCGGCAGGGAACACTGAAGCTTTCTTT.

This sequence joins TRBV27 and TRBJ2-1; 7 bases are shared with TRBD2. Germline V gene sequence: CDR1 MNHEY, CDR2 SMNVEV (reference sequence). Trimming at V came to 0 bases and at J to 8 bases, leaving 10 bases not matched to a gene. The CDR3 sequence is 16 residues long. The CDR3 region is CASSLSLAGNIYEQFF. The DNA for the CDR3 is TGTGCCAGCAGTTTATCGTTAGCGGGTAATATTTATGAGCAGTTCTTC.

This clone was recorded once. The chain couples TRBV7-9 to TRBJ1-1, with D possibly TRBD1 on 5 matching bases. CDR1 is SEHNR, CDR2 FQNEAQ, per germline (reference sequence). The V gene lost 4 bases and the J gene lost 3 bases, with 12 bases spanning the gap. The CDR3 is 14 residues long. The CDR3 here is CASSSAGWDTEAFF. CDR3 nucleotide sequence: TGTGCCAGCAGCTCGGCAGGGTGGGACACTGAAGCTTTCTTT.

The chain links TRBV7-9 to TRBJ2-2; 7 bases match TRBD2. With V trimmed by 5 bases and J by 5 bases, 2 bases remained unmatched. The CDR3 runs to 13 residues. In germline, CDR1 is SEHNR, CDR2 FQNEAQ (reference sequence). CDR3 region: CASSPGGTGELFF. CDR3 coding DNA: TGTGCCAGCAGCCCGGGGGGTACCGGGGAGCTGTTTTTT.

The CDR3 sequence is CASGHRGIDEQFF. In DNA, the CDR3 is TGCGCCAGCGGCCACAGGGGAATCGATGAGCAGTTCTTC. V usage is TRBV5-1 and J usage is TRBJ2-1; 7 nucleotides line up with TRBD1. V was pared by 7 bases and J by 8 bases, with 9 bases of the junction left unmatched. Germline CDR1 is SGHRS and CDR2 is YFSETQ. The CDR3 contains 13 residues. The full variable domain, in which reference TRBV5-1 and TRBJ2-1 provide the parts outside the CDR3, is KAGVTQTPRYLIKTRGQQVTLSCSPISGHRSVSWYQQTPGQGLQFLFEYFSETQRNKGNFPGRFSGRQFSNSRSEMNVSTLELGDSALYLCASGHRGIDEQFFGPGTRLTVL.

J is TRBJ2-3 and V is TRBV7-2, with 12 bases that match TRBD2. Germline loops: CDR1 SGHTA, CDR2 FQGNSA. V lost 3 bases to trimming and J lost 0 bases; unmatched junction nucleotides: 10. CDR3 length: 19 residues. CDR3 protein: CASSFSGTSGPASTDTQYF. CDR3 nucleotide sequence: TGTGCCAGCAGCTTTTCCGGGACTAGCGGGCCTGCTAGCACAGATACGCAGTATTTT.

The V call is TRBV5-5, the J call TRBJ1-5; maybe TRBD1 (5 bases). Germline CDR1 is SGHKS and CDR2 is YYEKEE (reference sequence). The CDR3 runs to 14 residues. V lost 4 bases, J lost 3 bases, and 11 bases lay in between. The CDR3 sequence is CASSLRQNNQPQHF. The CDR3, as DNA: TGTGCCAGCAGCCTTCGACAGAACAATCAGCCCCAGCATTTT.

This clone appeared once. The chain links TRBV13 to TRBJ2-5, with 7 bases that match TRBD1. The V gene end was trimmed by 5 bases and the J gene end by 1 base; junction bases not matched to a gene: 7. The CDR3 has 15 residues. CDR1 and CDR2 (germline): PRHDT, FYEKMQ (reference sequence). CDR3 sequence (DNA): TGTGCCAGCAGCCCTAGGGACAGACTCCAAGAGACCCAGTACTTC. This codes for CASSPRDRLQETQYF.

Regarding this clone: Distinct nucleotide sequences in the sample also encode this CDR3. V is TRBV5-6 and J is TRBJ1-2; 7 nucleotides line up with TRBD1. The length of the CDR3 is 17 residues. J lost 2 bases, V lost 2 bases, and 12 bases had no gene match. Germline V gene sequence: CDR1 SGHDT, CDR2 YYEEEE. The CDR3 protein is CASSFRFLGQQNYGYTF. Written as DNA, the CDR3 is TGTGCCAGCAGCTTTAGGTTTTTGGGACAGCAGAACTATGGCTACACCTTC.

This chain connects TRBV12-3 or TRBV12-4 to TRBJ2-1; D ambiguous. The CDR3 has 13 amino acids. Trimming left V 2 bases short and J 3 bases short, with 5 bases between. The CDR3 DNA reads as TGTGCCAGCAGTTTAAAGCGCTACAATGAGCAGTTCTTC. Translation gives CASSLKRYNEQFF.